Listed below are T cell receptor beta chains from one sample, sequenced in a study of cytomegalovirus exposure and HLA in healthy donors. Sequencing used immunoSEQ multiplex PCR; TCRdb keeps in-frame clones, though not all of them. The sample has 95,000 to 150,000 clones, approximately 75% seen once. Sequencing used PBMCs. These receptors were obtained from a man in his forties in good health and CMV-seronegative. Both conserved end residues are part of each CDR3. Fields, in order: D gene, V gene, CDR3 length, J gene, clone size, CDR3 protein, CDR3 DNA. A D gene is named only where the DNA matches it firmly. Size is stated for part of the rows, as once, few or many counts, or as a class when the clone is expanded.

.	TRBV7-9	14	TRBJ1-2	.	CASSSSGPIGGYTF	TGTGCCAGCAGCTCGAGCGGGCCTATCGGCGGCTACACCTTC
.	TRBV7-2	14	TRBJ2-5	.	CASSSSTARETQYF	TGTGCCAGCAGCTCCTCGACCGCTAGAGAGACCCAGTACTTC
.	TRBV7-2	13	TRBJ2-5	.	CASSVDSSGTQYF	TGTGCCAGCAGCGTTGACAGTTCGGGGACCCAGTACTTC
.	TRBV11-2	15	TRBJ1-6	.	CASSLGRAEHSPLHF	TGTGCCAGCAGCTTAGGGCGGGCGGAGCATTCACCCCTCCACTTT
.	TRBV19	15	TRBJ2-1	few	CASSILESSYNEQFF	TGTGCCAGTAGTATACTGGAGAGCTCCTACAATGAGCAGTTCTTC
TRBD1	TRBV7-9	15	TRBJ1-1	few	CASSLRGQGFTEAFF	TGTGCCAGCAGCCTTAGGGGACAGGGTTTCACTGAAGCTTTCTTT
TRBD1	TRBV5-1	18	TRBJ1-2	.	CASSLKGQGPLGRHGYTF	TGCGCCAGCAGCTTGAAGGGACAGGGCCCCCTAGGACGGCATGGCTACACCTTC
TRBD1	TRBV28	14	TRBJ1-1	.	CASSLTGGASEAFF	TGTGCCAGCAGTTTAACAGGGGGCGCGTCTGAAGCTTTCTTT
.	TRBV29-1	16	TRBJ2-5	once	CSVENLVWGDQETQYF	TGCAGCGTTGAAAATTTGGTATGGGGGGACCAAGAGACCCAGTACTTC
TRBD2	TRBV28	14	TRBJ2-7	few	CASSLSGRSSEQYF	TGTGCCAGCAGTTTAAGCGGGAGGTCGTCCGAGCAGTACTTC
.	TRBV6-5	16	TRBJ2-4	.	CASSYSNRVVKNIQYF	TGTGCCAGCAGTTACTCGAACCGGGTAGTCAAAAACATTCAGTACTTC
.	TRBV7-7	13	TRBJ2-2	.	CASSLLNTGELFF	TGTGCCAGCAGCTTACTGAACACCGGGGAGCTGTTTTTT
TRBD1	TRBV6-6	15	TRBJ2-5	once	CASRPWDRGGETQYF	TGTGCCAGCAGGCCTTGGGACAGGGGTGGGGAGACCCAGTACTTC
.	TRBV9	15	TRBJ1-1	.	CASSPGTLGHTEAFF	TGTGCCAGCAGCCCCGGGACATTGGGTCACACTGAAGCTTTCTTT
.	TRBV6-5	13	TRBJ2-3	.	CASSPPGTDTQYF	TGTGCCAGCAGCCCCCCTGGCACAGATACGCAGTATTTT
TRBD1	TRBV28	17	TRBJ2-6	.	CASSPPDRGSGANVLTF	TGTGCCAGCAGTCCGCCGGACAGGGGAAGTGGGGCCAACGTCCTGACTTTC
.	TRBV5-1	14	TRBJ2-7	once	CASSLGGQRYEQYF	TGCGCCAGCAGCTTGGGCGGACAGCGCTACGAGCAGTACTTC
TRBD2	TRBV5-6	13	TRBJ2-5	.	CASRTSGIVTQYF	TGTGCCAGTCGGACTAGCGGGATTGTGACCCAGTACTTC
TRBD1	TRBV5-4	15	TRBJ2-4	.	CASSPWDRAKNIRYF	TGTGCCAGCAGCCCGTGGGACAGAGCCAAAAACATTCGGTACTTC
.	TRBV9	13	TRBJ1-1	.	CASSGAPDTEAFF	TGTGCCAGCAGCGGAGCCCCTGACACTGAAGCTTTCTTT
.	TRBV19	12	TRBJ1-2	.	CASIQGSWGYTF	TGTGCCAGTATACAGGGAAGTTGGGGCTACACCTTC
.	TRBV5-6	16	TRBJ1-2	.	CASSTGGRREVSGYTF	TGTGCCAGCAGCACCGGGGGGCGCAGGGAAGTGTCTGGCTACACCTTC
.	TRBV7-6	16	TRBJ2-5	.	CASSLHKRAPQETQYF	TGTGCCAGCAGCTTACACAAGAGGGCCCCCCAAGAGACCCAGTACTTC
TRBD1	TRBV5-1	15	TRBJ1-5	.	CASRPTGMGDQPQHF	TGCGCCAGCAGACCGACAGGGATGGGGGATCAGCCCCAGCATTTT
.	TRBV14	16	TRBJ1-2	.	CASSQDLTGLDYGYTF	TGTGCCAGCAGCCAAGACCTAACGGGACTGGACTATGGCTACACCTTC
.	TRBV27	12	TRBJ1-1	.	CASSGGGTEAFF	TGTGCCAGCAGCGGGGGGGGCACTGAAGCTTTCTTT
TRBD1	TRBV27	16	TRBJ1-4	once	CASSPRWRGLEEKLFF	TGTGCCAGCAGTCCGAGGTGGAGGGGGCTTGAAGAAAAACTGTTTTTT
.	TRBV4-3	15	TRBJ2-6	.	CASSQAHSGANGLTF	TGCGCCAGCAGCCAAGCACACTCTGGGGCCAACGGCCTGACTTTC
TRBD2	TRBV5-1	15	TRBJ2-1	.	CASTLGLARYNEQFF	TGCGCCAGCACCCTGGGACTAGCGAGGTACAATGAGCAGTTCTTC
.	TRBV6-5	13	TRBJ2-3	once	CASSYSSTDTQYF	TGTGCCAGCAGTTACTCCAGTACAGATACGCAGTATTTT
TRBD1	TRBV7-8	16	TRBJ1-5	.	CASSLVGRGLGQPQHF	TGTGCCAGCAGCTTAGTGGGTAGGGGGCTGGGTCAGCCCCAGCATTTT
.	TRBV28	17	TRBJ2-2	.	CASKGPPGHKNTGELFF	TGTGCCAGTAAGGGACCCCCGGGACATAAGAACACCGGGGAGCTGTTTTTT
.	TRBV7-2	15	TRBJ2-1	.	CASSLDPADYNEQFF	TGTGCCAGCAGCTTAGATCCAGCGGACTACAATGAGCAGTTCTTC
.	TRBV7-2	15	TRBJ2-1	.	CASSLARNSYNEQFF	TGTGCCAGCAGCTTGGCCAGGAACTCCTACAATGAGCAGTTCTTC
TRBD2	TRBV7-2	17	TRBJ2-6	.	CASRMSGRDSGANVLTF	TGTGCCAGCAGAATGAGCGGGAGGGACTCTGGGGCCAACGTCCTGACTTTC
TRBD2	TRBV9	15	TRBJ2-7	few	CASSAGLAGDHEQYF	TGTGCCAGCAGCGCGGGACTAGCGGGAGACCACGAGCAGTACTTC
TRBD2	TRBV2	15	TRBJ2-1	once	CASSETSGSFGEQFF	TGTGCCAGCAGTGAAACTAGCGGGAGTTTCGGTGAGCAGTTCTTC
.	TRBV11-2	13	TRBJ2-5	.	CASSFAGLQTQYF	TGTGCCAGCAGCTTTGCAGGGTTGCAGACCCAGTACTTC
TRBD1	TRBV5-6	16	TRBJ1-5	.	CASRSGQGRRIQPQHF	TGTGCCAGCAGAAGCGGACAGGGAAGAAGGATCCAGCCCCAGCATTTT
.	TRBV18	15	TRBJ2-3	.	CASSREALPTDTQYF	TGTGCCAGCTCACGGGAGGCACTACCCACAGATACGCAGTATTTT
.	TRBV7-9	16	TRBJ2-1	few	CASSLALSASYNEQFF	TGTGCCAGCAGCTTGGCGTTAAGCGCCTCCTACAATGAGCAGTTCTTC
.	TRBV27	17	TRBJ2-2	.	CASRTGRGGIGSGELFF	TGTGCCAGCAGGACTGGAAGGGGCGGGATAGGTTCCGGGGAGCTGTTTTTT
TRBD1	TRBV27	18	TRBJ1-2	.	CASSFLIGVGTGGAGYTF	TGTGCCAGCAGTTTTCTAATTGGGGTGGGGACAGGGGGAGCGGGCTACACCTTC
TRBD2	TRBV29-1	15	TRBJ2-6	.	CSISGGAPGANGLTF	TGCAGCATTAGCGGGGGGGCCCCTGGGGCCAACGGCCTGACTTTC
.	TRBV5-4	12	TRBJ1-1	once	CASSRDEVEAFF	TGTGCCAGCAGTCGAGATGAAGTTGAAGCTTTCTTT
.	TRBV7-2	13	TRBJ1-2	once	CASSLDTFYGYTF	TGTGCCAGCAGCCTGGACACCTTCTATGGCTACACCTTC
TRBD2	TRBV11-3	15	TRBJ2-1	once	CASSSSGGADNEQFF	TGTGCCAGCAGTAGCAGCGGGGGGGCCGACAATGAGCAGTTCTTC
TRBD1	TRBV5-1	16	TRBJ1-4	.	CASSLPPGTGDEKLFF	TGCGCCAGCAGCTTGCCCCCCGGGACAGGGGATGAAAAACTGTTTTTT
TRBD2	TRBV14	18	TRBJ2-2	.	CASSQDSGLAANTGELFF	TGTGCCAGCAGCCAAGATTCGGGGCTAGCGGCGAACACCGGGGAGCTGTTTTTT
TRBD1	TRBV6-1	14	TRBJ2-7	.	CASSAGTVPYEQYF	TGTGCCAGCAGTGCCGGGACAGTTCCCTACGAGCAGTACTTC